A selection of T cell receptor beta chains follows, all from one sample in a study of post-analysis software for immune sequencing data. TCRdb itself ran the PCR reads through MiXCR, one entry per CDR3 protein. Of about 500,000 distinct CDR3 sequences listed, under 55% are singletons. Sequencing was done on a sample of blood. The receptors were sampled from a girl aged 5 to 17 with multiple sclerosis. Each CDR3 is given without its conserved first and last residue.

V gene	J gene	CDR3 protein
TRBV27	TRBJ2-1	ASSLSRGERFDEQF
TRBV9	TRBJ2-1	ASSVLPASGRINEQF
TRBV20-1	TRBJ2-3	SGLPEGTDTQY
TRBV28	NA	ASSLRVYERDYEQY
TRBV12-3/TRBV12-4	TRBJ1-1	ASSWTAEAF
TRBV6-6	TRBJ2-5	ASSTTPRGTKETQY
TRBV29-1	TRBJ1-2	SVADREDYGYT
TRBV4-2	TRBJ2-3	ASSQDQGLARERY
TRBV5-1	TRBJ2-7	ASSWGGGLQSPYEQY
TRBV7-6	TRBJ2-7	ASSLEPTSPTRGDEQY
TRBV29-1	TRBJ1-1	SVGEGDTEAF
TRBV7-2	TRBJ2-3	ASSLLAGIGDTQY
TRBV6-4	TRBJ2-1	ASSTTGYEQF
TRBV20-1	NA	SALPGETPKETQY
TRBV28	TRBJ1-1	ASSIVRDTEAF
TRBV5-5	TRBJ2-1	ASSLAVRGVGNEQF
TRBV27	TRBJ2-7	ASSYLAGGGQY
TRBV6-2/TRBV6-3	TRBJ2-5	ASKSSGQETQY
TRBV20-1	TRBJ2-1	SASNWEPGTGYNEQF
TRBV28	TRBJ2-3	ASSGRRGEGTDTQY